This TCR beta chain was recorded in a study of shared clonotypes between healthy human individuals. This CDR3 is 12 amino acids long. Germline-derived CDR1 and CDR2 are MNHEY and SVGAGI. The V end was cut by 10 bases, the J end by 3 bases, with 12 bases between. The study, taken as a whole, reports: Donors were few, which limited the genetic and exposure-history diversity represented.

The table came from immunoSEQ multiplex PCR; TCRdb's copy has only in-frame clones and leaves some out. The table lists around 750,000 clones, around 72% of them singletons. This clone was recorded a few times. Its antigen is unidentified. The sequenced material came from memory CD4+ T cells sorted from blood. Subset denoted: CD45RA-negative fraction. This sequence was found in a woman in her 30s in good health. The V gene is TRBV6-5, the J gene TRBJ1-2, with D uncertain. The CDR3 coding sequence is TGTGCCACCGATTCAGGAGACTATGGCTACACCTTC. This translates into CATDSGDYGYTF.